These T cell receptor beta chains were read from a single sample in a study of control samples from healthy donors and cancer patients. Measured with immunoSEQ multiplex PCR; TCRdb has only the in-frame clones, and not every one. Of over 100,000 clones in the sample, roughly 90% were seen once. The sample was blood. These receptors all come from a woman aged 50 to 60 in good health. Each CDR3 is given with its conserved first and last residue. A D gene is named only where the DNA matches it firmly. Size values are once, few and many counts, or a class for expanded clones, and some rows have none.

- TRBJ2-3 TRBD1 TRBV5-1 TGCGCCAGCAGCTTGACAGGGGGCGGCGATACGCAGTATTTT CASSLTGGGDTQYF
- TRBJ2-1 TRBD1 TRBV5-4 TGTGCCAGCAGCCGTGGACAGGGTATTTACAATGAGCAGTTCTTC CASSRGQGIYNEQFF
once TRBJ1-2 - TRBV29-1 TGCAGCGCAACAGACCATTATGGCTACACCTTC CSATDHYGYTF
- TRBJ2-5 - TRBV20-1 TGCAGTGCTAGTACCCCCCCACAAGAGACCCAGTACTTC CSASTPPQETQYF
- TRBJ2-3 - TRBV5-6 TGTGCCAGCAGCTGGGGCGATACGCAGTATTTT CASSWGDTQYF
- TRBJ2-1 - TRBV18 TGTGCAACCCTAGACTACAATGAGCAGTTCTTC CATLDYNEQFF
- TRBJ1-3 - TRBV4-3 TGCGCCAGCAGCCAAGATCTTCGGTTCTACTCTGGAAACACCATATATTTT CASSQDLRFYSGNTIYF
- TRBJ1-3 TRBD1 TRBV11-2 TGTGCCAGCAGCTTACTTCCCGGGACAGGGTATAATTCCGAAAACACCATATATTTT CASSLLPGTGYNSENTIYF
once TRBJ2-7 - TRBV5-1 TGCGCCAGCAGCTCACCTACCTACGAGCAGTACTTC CASSSPTYEQYF
- TRBJ1-1 - TRBV4-3 TGCGCCAGCAGCCAAGATGGTTACTCAGAGGACCGTGGAGCTTTCTTT CASSQDGYSEDRGAFF
- TRBJ1-2 TRBD1 TRBV11-2 TGTGCCAGCAGCAGAGTGGGCAGGGGGGACTATGGCTACACCTTC CASSRVGRGDYGYTF
- TRBJ2-7 - TRBV11-2 TGTGCCAGCAGCTTTACGTCTCCCTACGAGCAGTACTTC CASSFTSPYEQYF
- TRBJ2-1 - TRBV7-3 TGTGCCAGCAGCTTAACTAGTGTATCCTACAATGAGCAGTTCTTC CASSLTSVSYNEQFF
- TRBJ1-1 - TRBV5-6 TGTGCCAGCAGCTTAATAGGGACTGAAGCTTTCTTT CASSLIGTEAFF
- TRBJ1-1 - TRBV6-5 TGTGCCAGCAGTTACGGGGGATTTGACACTGAAGCTTTCTTT CASSYGGFDTEAFF
- TRBJ1-2 TRBD1 TRBV15 TGTGCCACGGAGAAAAGGACAGGAGTAGAGCGGGTTAGCACCTTC CATEKRTGVERVSTF